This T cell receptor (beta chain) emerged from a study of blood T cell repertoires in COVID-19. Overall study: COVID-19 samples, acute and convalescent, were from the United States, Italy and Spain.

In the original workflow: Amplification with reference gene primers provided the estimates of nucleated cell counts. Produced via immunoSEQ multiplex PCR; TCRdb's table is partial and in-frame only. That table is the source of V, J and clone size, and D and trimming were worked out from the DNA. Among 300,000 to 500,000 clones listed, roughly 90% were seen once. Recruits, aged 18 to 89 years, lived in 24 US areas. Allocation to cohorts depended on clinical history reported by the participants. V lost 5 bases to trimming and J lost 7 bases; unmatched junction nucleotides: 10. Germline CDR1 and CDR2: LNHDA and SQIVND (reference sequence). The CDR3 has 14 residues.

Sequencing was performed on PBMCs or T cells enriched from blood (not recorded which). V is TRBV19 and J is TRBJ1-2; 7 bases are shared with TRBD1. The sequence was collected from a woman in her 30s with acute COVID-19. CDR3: CASSAKTQGSGYTF. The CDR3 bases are TGTGCCAGTAGTGCTAAAACACAGGGGTCTGGCTACACCTTC.